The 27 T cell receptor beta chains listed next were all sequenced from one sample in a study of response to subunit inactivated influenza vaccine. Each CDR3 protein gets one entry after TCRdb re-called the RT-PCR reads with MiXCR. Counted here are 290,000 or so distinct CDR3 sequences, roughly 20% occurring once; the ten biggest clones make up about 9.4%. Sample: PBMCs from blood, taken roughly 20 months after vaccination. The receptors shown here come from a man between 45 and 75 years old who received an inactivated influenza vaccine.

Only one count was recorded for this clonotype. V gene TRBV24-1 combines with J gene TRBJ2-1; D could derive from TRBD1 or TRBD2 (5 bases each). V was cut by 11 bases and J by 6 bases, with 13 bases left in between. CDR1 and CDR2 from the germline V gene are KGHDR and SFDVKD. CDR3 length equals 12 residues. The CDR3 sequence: CAIRGDGNEQFF. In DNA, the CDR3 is TGTGCCATAAGGGGAGATGGCAATGAGCAGTTCTTC.

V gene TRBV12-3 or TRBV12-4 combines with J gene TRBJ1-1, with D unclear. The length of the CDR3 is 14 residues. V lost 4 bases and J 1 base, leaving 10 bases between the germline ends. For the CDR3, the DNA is TGTGCCAGCAGTTCAACCCCCGGGAACACTGAAGCTTTCTTT. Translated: CASSSTPGNTEAFF.

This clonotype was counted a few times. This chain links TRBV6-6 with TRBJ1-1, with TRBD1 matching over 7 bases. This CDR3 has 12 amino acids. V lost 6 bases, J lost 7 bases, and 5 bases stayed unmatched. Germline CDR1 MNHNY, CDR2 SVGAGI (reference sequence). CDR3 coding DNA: TGTGCCAGCAGCGGGACAGTGGTTGAAGCTTTCTTT. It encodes CASSGTVVEAFF.

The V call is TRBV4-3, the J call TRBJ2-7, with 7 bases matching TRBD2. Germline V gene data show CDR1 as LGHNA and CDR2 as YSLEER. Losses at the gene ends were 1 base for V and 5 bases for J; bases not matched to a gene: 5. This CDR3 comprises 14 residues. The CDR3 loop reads CASSQVLAMDEQYF. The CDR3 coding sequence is TGCGCCAGCAGCCAAGTACTAGCGATGGACGAGCAGTACTTC.

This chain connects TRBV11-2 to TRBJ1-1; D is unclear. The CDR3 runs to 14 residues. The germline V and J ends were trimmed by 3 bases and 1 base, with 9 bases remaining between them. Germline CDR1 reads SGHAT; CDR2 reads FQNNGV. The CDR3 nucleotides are TGTGCCAGCAGCTTCACTGGTGAGAACACTGAAGCTTTCTTT. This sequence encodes CASSFTGENTEAFF.

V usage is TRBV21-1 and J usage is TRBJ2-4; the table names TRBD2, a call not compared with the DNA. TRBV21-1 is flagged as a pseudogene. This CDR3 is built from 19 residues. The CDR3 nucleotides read TGTGCCAGCAGCAAAGATTCCACTAGCGGGGGGGTCGTCAAAAACATTCAGTACTTC. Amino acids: CASSKDSTSGGVVKNIQYF.

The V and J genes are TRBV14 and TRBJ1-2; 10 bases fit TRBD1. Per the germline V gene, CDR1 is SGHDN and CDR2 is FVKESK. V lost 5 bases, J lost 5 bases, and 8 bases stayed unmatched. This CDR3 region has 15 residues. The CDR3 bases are TGTGCCAGCAGCTCTCTAAGGACAGGGGGATATGGCTACACCTTC. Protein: CASSSLRTGGYGYTF.

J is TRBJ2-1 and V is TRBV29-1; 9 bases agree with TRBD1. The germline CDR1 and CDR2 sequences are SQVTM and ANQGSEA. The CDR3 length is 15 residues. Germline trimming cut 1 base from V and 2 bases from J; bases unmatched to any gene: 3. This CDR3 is CSVEGTGVPYNEQFF. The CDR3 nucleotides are TGCAGCGTTGAAGGGACAGGGGTTCCCTACAATGAGCAGTTCTTC.

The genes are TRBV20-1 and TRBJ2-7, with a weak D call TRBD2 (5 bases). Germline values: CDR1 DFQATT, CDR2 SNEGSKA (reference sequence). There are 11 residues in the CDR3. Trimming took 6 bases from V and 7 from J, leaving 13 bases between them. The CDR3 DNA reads TGCAGTGCCAGCCCCGGGGTTGAGCAGTACTTC. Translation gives CSASPGVEQYF.

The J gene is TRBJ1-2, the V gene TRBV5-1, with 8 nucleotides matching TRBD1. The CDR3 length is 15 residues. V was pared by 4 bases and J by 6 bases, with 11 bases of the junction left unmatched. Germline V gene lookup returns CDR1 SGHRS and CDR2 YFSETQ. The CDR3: CASSVSSTGENGYTF. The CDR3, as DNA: TGCGCCAGCAGCGTAAGTTCGACAGGGGAGAATGGCTACACCTTC.

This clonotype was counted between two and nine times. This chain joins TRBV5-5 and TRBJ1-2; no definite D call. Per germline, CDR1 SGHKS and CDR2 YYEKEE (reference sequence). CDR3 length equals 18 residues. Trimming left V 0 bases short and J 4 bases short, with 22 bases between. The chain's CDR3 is CASSLDVTAPYLGYGYTF. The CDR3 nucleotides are TGTGCCAGCAGCTTGGACGTAACCGCCCCCTATCTAGGCTATGGCTACACCTTC.

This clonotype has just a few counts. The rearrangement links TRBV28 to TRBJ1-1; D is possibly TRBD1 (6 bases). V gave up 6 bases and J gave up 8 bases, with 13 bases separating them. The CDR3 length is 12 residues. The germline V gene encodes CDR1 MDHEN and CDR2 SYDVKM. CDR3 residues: CASRLRDKEAFF. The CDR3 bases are TGTGCCAGCAGACTCCGGGACAAAGAAGCTTTCTTT.

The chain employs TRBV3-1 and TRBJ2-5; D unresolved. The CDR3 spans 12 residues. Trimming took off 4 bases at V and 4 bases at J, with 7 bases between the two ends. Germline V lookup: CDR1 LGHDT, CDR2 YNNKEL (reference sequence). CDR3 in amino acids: CASSPTGETQYF. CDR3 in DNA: TGTGCCAGCAGCCCCACGGGAGAGACCCAGTACTTC.

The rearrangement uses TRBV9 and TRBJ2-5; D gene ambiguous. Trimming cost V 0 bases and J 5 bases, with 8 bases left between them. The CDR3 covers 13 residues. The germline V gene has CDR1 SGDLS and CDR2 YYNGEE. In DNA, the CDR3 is TGTGCCAGCAGCGTAGGGCAGTCTGAGACCCAGTACTTC. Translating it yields CASSVGQSETQYF.

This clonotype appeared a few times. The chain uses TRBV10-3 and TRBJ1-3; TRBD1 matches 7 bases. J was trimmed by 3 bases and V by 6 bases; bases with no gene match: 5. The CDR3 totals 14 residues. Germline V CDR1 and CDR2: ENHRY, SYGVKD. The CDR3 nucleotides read TGTGCCATCAGGGAATCAGGGGGTGGAAACACCATATATTTT. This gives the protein CAIRESGGGNTIYF.

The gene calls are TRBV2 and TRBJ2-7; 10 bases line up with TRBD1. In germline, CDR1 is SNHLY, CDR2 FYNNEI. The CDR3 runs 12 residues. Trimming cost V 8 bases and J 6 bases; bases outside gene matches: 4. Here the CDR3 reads CASGGTGAEQYF. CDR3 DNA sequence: TGTGCCAGCGGCGGGACAGGGGCCGAGCAGTACTTC.

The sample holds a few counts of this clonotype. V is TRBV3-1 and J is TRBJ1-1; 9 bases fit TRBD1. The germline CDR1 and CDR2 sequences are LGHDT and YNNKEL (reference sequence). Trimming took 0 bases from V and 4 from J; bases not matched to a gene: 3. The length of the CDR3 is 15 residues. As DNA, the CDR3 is TGTGCCAGCAGCCAAGATGCGGGACAGGGCACTGAAGCTTTCTTT. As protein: CASSQDAGQGTEAFF.

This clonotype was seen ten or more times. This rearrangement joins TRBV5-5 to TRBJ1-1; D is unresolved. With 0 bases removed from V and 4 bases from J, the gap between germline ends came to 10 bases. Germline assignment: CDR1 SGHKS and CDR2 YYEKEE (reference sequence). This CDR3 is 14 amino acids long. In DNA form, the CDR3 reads TGTGCCAGCAGCTTGGAGGGAAGATTCACTGAAGCTTTCTTT. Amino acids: CASSLEGRFTEAFF. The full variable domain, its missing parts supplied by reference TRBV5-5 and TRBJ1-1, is DAGVTQSPTHLIKTRGQQVTLRCSPISGHKSVSWYQQVLGQGPQFIFQYYEKEERGRGNFPDRFSARQFPNYSSELNVNALLLGDSALYLCASSLEGRFTEAFFGQGTRLTVV.

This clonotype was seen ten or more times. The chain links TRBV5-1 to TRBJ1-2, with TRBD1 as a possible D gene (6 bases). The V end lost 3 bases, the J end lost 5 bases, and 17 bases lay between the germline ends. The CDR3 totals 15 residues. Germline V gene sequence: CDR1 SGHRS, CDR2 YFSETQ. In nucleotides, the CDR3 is TGCGCCAGCAGCTCGGAGCCAGGGGTACGGTATGGCTACACCTTC. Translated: CASSSEPGVRYGYTF.

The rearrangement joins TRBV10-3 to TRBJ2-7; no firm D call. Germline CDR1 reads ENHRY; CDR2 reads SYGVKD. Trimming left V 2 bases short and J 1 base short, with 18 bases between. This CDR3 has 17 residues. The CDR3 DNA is TGTGCCATCAGTGAGCCAAGACGGAACATGCAGTCCTACGAGCAGTACTTC. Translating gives CAISEPRRNMQSYEQYF.

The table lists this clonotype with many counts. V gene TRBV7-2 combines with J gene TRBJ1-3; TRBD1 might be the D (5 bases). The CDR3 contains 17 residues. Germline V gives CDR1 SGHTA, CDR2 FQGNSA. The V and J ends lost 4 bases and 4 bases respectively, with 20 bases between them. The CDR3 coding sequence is TGTGCCAGCAGCTATTCGGGACGAACCATCGCCGGAAACACCATATATTTT. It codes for CASSYSGRTIAGNTIYF.

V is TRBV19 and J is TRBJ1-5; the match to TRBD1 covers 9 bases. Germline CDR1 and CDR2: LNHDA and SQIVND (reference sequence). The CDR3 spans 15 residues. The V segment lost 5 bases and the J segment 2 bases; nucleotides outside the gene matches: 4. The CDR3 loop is CASSPDRGRNQPQHF. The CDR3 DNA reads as TGTGCCAGTAGTCCGGACAGGGGCCGCAATCAGCCCCAGCATTTT.

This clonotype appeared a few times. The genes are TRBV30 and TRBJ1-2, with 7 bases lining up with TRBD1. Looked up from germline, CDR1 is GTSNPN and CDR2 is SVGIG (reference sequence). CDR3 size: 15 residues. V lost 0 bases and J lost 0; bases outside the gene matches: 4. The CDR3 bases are TGTGCCTGGAGTGTACGGGACAGACCTAACTATGGCTACACCTTC. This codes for CAWSVRDRPNYGYTF.

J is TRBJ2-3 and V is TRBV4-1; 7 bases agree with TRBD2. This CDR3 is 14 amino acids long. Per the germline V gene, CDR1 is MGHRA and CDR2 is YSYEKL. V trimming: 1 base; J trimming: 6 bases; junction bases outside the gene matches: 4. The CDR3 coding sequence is TGCGCCAGCAGCCAAGGTGGGGGAGGGGATACGCAGTATTTT. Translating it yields CASSQGGGGDTQYF.

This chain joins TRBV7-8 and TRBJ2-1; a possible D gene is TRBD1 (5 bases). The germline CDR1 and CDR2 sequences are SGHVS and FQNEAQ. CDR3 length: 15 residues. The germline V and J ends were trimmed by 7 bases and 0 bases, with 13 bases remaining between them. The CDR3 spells CASNTLRGSYNEQFF. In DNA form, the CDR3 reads TGTGCCAGCAACACCCTAAGGGGCTCCTACAATGAGCAGTTCTTC. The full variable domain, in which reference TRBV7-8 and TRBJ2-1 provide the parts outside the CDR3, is GAGVSQSPRYKVAKRGQDVALRCDPISGHVSLFWYQQALGQGPEFLTYFQNEAQLDKSGLPSDRFFAERPEGSVSTLKIQRTQQEDSAVYLCASNTLRGSYNEQFFGPGTRLTVL.

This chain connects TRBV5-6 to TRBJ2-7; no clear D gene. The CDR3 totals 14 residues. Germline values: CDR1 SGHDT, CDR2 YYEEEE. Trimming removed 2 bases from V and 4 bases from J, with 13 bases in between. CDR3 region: CASSFGPSWYEQYF. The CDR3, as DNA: TGTGCCAGCAGCTTTGGGCCCTCTTGGTACGAGCAGTACTTC.

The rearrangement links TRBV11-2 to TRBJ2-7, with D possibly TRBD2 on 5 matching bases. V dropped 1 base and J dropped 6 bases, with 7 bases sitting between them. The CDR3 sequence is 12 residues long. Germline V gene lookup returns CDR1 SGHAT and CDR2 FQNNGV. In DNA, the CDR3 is TGTGCCAGCAGCTTAGCTGGGAGCGAGCAGTACTTC. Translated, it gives CASSLAGSEQYF.